This T cell receptor beta chain was recovered during a study of shared clonotypes between healthy human individuals. Study conclusions and caveats: Enrolling few donors narrowed the genetic and exposure-history diversity that was represented.

Of note for this clone: Its antigen is undetermined. Other DNA sequences from this sample encode an identical CDR3 as well.

Naivety among CD8 cells was defined by CD45RO negativity and positive CCR7 selection, thereby excluding terminally differentiated effector memory CD45RA+ cells. Germline V gene lookup returns CDR1 ENHRY and CDR2 SYGVKD. V was clipped by 6 bases and J by 5 bases; unmatched bases: 1. This CDR3 is 13 amino acids long. Template for every sorted-subset replicate PCR totaled approximately 200 ng DNA, about 30,000 T cell genomes. The repertoire was sequenced with immunoSEQ multiplex PCR; TCRdb's copy has only in-frame clones and lacks some. Among roughly 2,000,000 clones listed, about 93% were seen once. The source material was naive CD8+ T cells from PBMCs. This chain links TRBV10-3 with TRBJ2-1; TRBD1 agrees at 10 bases. The TCR sequence derives from a man between 18 and 29 years old in good health. Some clones in this sample may be carry-over from other donors' samples. CDR3 in amino acids: CAIRDRGDNEQFF. The CDR3 DNA reads as TGTGCCATCAGGGACAGGGGGGACAATGAGCAGTTCTTC.